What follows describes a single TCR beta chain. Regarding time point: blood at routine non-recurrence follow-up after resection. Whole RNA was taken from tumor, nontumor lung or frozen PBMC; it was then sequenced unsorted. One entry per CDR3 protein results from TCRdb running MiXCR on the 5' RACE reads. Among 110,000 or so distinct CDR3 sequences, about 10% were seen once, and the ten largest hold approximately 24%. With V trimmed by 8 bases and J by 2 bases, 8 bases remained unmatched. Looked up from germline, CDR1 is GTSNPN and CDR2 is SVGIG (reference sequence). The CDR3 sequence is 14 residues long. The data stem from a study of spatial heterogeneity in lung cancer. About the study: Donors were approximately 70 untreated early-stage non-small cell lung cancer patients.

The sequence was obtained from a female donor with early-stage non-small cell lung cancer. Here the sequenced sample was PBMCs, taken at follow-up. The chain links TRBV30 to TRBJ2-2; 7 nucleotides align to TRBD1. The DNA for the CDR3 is TGTGCCAGACACGGGACAGCTAACACCGGGGAGCTGTTTTTT. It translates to CARHGTANTGELFF.